These 16 T cell receptor beta chains share one sample of origin, sequenced in a study of blood T cell repertoires in COVID-19. Here immunoSEQ multiplex PCR was the method, and the copy in TCRdb shows in-frame clones only, minus some. Found here are fewer than 140,000 clones, 71% of them singletons; the top ten hold less than 1%. Sequenced material: peripheral blood. All receptors derive from a human donor with acute or convalescent COVID-19. The donor label of this sample is uncertain.

This clone was counted only a few times. The chain joins TRBV11-2 to TRBJ1-4; D is uncertain. The germline V gene has CDR1 SGHAT and CDR2 FQNNGV. Trimming pared 1 base from V and 5 bases from J, leaving 11 bases between. This CDR3 is 15 amino acids long. CDR3 in DNA: TGTGCCAGCAGCTTAGTAAGAGGGTACAATGAAAAACTGTTTTTT. Protein: CASSLVRGYNEKLFF.

The chain combines TRBV9 with TRBJ2-5; possibly TRBD2 for D (5 bases). The CDR3 is 15 residues long. In germline, CDR1 is SGDLS, CDR2 YYNGEE. Trimming removed 0 bases from V and 4 bases from J, with 13 bases in between. The CDR3 here is CASSVGIANTETQYF. CDR3 in DNA: TGTGCCAGCAGCGTAGGGATAGCGAATACAGAGACCCAGTACTTC.

The genes are TRBV2 and TRBJ1-6, with D possibly TRBD1 on 6 matching bases. The CDR3 contains 16 residues. CDR1 SNHLY and CDR2 FYNNEI come from the germline V gene. V was clipped by 1 base and J by 8 bases, with 15 bases between them. Here the CDR3 DNA reads TGTGCCAGCAGTGAAGAGGGGACATGGATTGATTCACCCCTCCACTTT. Residues: CASSEEGTWIDSPLHF.

The V gene is TRBV15, the J gene TRBJ1-1; TRBD1 might be the D (6 bases). The CDR3 is 13 amino acids. In germline, CDR1 is LNHNV, CDR2 YYDKDF (reference sequence). V lost 3 bases, J lost 3 bases, and 8 bases lay in between. The CDR3 nucleotides read TGTGCCACCAGCAGGGGACATTACACTGAAGCTTTCTTT. Translation gives CATSRGHYTEAFF.

The chain links TRBV6-5 to TRBJ2-3; 9 bases fit TRBD1. This CDR3 contains 16 residues. Looked up from germline, CDR1 is MNHEY and CDR2 is SVGAGI. V lost 1 base and J lost 4; bases outside the gene matches: 6. The CDR3 spells CASSYLGQGLADTQYF. CDR3 DNA sequence: TGTGCCAGCAGTTACTTAGGACAGGGGTTGGCAGATACGCAGTATTTT.

This clone was counted once. The chain employs TRBV7-6 and TRBJ2-3; 14 bases are shared with TRBD2. The CDR3 has 18 residues. J lost 4 bases, V lost 0 bases, and 6 bases had no gene match. Germline-derived CDR1 and CDR2 are SGHVS and FNYEAQ. The CDR3 DNA follows: TGTGCCAGCAGCTTAGCCCAGACTAGCGGGGGGGCCCCAGATACGCAGTATTTT. Amino acid sequence: CASSLAQTSGGAPDTQYF.

The gene calls are TRBV7-2 and TRBJ1-3; D is ambiguous. Germline-derived CDR1 and CDR2 are SGHTA and FQGNSA. V lost 3 bases and J 0 bases, leaving 9 bases between the germline ends. The CDR3 extends over 15 amino acids. This CDR3 reads CASSLQRSSGNTIYF. The CDR3 DNA follows: TGTGCCAGCAGCTTGCAGCGGAGCTCTGGAAACACCATATATTTT.

The chain is built from TRBV30 and TRBJ1-1, with a tentative D call TRBD1 (6 bases). Germline CDR1 is GTSNPN and CDR2 is SVGIG (reference sequence). The CDR3 spans 15 residues. The V and J ends lost 0 bases and 1 base respectively, with 12 bases between them. The CDR3 spells CAWSVRWTANTEAFF. CDR3 DNA: TGTGCCTGGAGTGTAAGGTGGACAGCGAACACTGAAGCTTTCTTT.

This clone was detected only a few times. The rearrangement joins TRBV5-1 to TRBJ1-4; D not resolved. The CDR3 runs to 14 residues. The germline V gene has CDR1 SGHRS and CDR2 YFSETQ. V lost 4 bases to trimming and J lost 2 bases, with 9 bases between them. The CDR3 DNA is TGCGCCAGCAGCGCCAGAGGGACTAATGAAAAACTGTTTTTT. It encodes CASSARGTNEKLFF.

The gene calls are TRBV6-5 and TRBJ2-3; maybe TRBD1 (5 bases). V dropped 6 bases and J dropped 13 bases, with 17 bases sitting between them. The CDR3 length is 12 residues. In germline, CDR1 is MNHEY, CDR2 SVGAGI. The CDR3 protein is CASSGHLEKEYF. The CDR3 nucleotides read TGTGCCAGCAGCGGACACCTCGAAAAGGAGTATTTT.

This chain joins TRBV7-9 and TRBJ1-5; D ambiguous. This CDR3 comprises 15 residues. Germline CDR1 reads SEHNR; CDR2 reads FQNEAQ (reference sequence). Trimming removed 1 base from V and 4 bases from J, with 11 bases in between. The DNA of the CDR3 is TGTGCCAGCAGCTTAGATGGCGCGGGAAATCAGCCCCAGCATTTT. Its protein is CASSLDGAGNQPQHF.

This chain joins TRBV27 and TRBJ2-5; the D is unclear. Germline values: CDR1 MNHEY, CDR2 SMNVEV (reference sequence). The CDR3 has 14 residues. Between the trimmed V and J ends, which lost 5 bases and 2 bases, there was a span of 12 bases. In DNA, the CDR3 is TGTGCCAGCAGTGTGGCATCGAGGCAAGAGACCCAGTACTTC. Translating gives CASSVASRQETQYF.

J is TRBJ1-6 and V is TRBV7-9, with a possible D match to TRBD1 (5 bases). Germline CDR1 SEHNR, CDR2 FQNEAQ (reference sequence). Between the trimmed V and J ends, which lost 5 bases and 9 bases, there was a span of 14 bases. The CDR3 runs to 14 residues. CDR3 bases: TGTGCCAGCAGCCCCGGGGGGGGTTCTTCACCCCTCCACTTT. Protein sequence: CASSPGGGSSPLHF.

The chain employs TRBV2 and TRBJ2-1, with D possibly matching TRBD1 (5 bases). CDR1 is SNHLY, CDR2 FYNNEI, per germline. V was pared by 1 base and J by 10 bases, with 8 bases between. This CDR3 has 12 amino acids. CDR3 protein: CASSEERTEQFF. The CDR3 bases are TGTGCCAGCAGTGAAGAGAGGACAGAGCAGTTCTTC. The whole variable domain, remainder taken from reference TRBV2 and TRBJ2-1, is EPEVTQTPSHQVTQMGQEVILRCVPISNHLYFYWYRQILGQKVEFLVSFYNNEISEKSEIFDDQFSVERPDGSNFTLKIRSTKLEDSAMYFCASSEERTEQFFGPGTRLTVL.

This clone was recorded a few times. The chain is built from TRBV24-1 and TRBJ2-5; unclear D gene. The germline CDR1 and CDR2 sequences are KGHDR and SFDVKD. The V gene lost 4 bases and the J gene lost 1 base, with 6 bases spanning the gap. This CDR3 has 13 amino acids. Here the CDR3 DNA reads TGTGCCACCAGTGAGGGCAGCCAAGAGACCCAGTACTTC. Its protein is CATSEGSQETQYF.

The genes are TRBV19 and TRBJ1-1; no reliable D call. Germline V gene lookup returns CDR1 LNHDA and CDR2 SQIVND (reference sequence). The CDR3 contains 13 residues. V was trimmed by 5 bases and J by 6 bases, leaving 13 bases between them. CDR3: CASSGRGTAEAFF. Here the CDR3 DNA reads TGTGCCAGTAGTGGGCGGGGTACGGCTGAAGCTTTCTTT.